The 5 T cell receptor beta chains reported below all come from one sample, sequenced in a study of blood T cells in healthy people across ages. A sample-barcoded 5' primer and a J-beta primer mix were used in a second PCR of roughly 7 to 11 cycles. TCRdb re-called the 5' RACE reads through MiXCR, storing one row per CDR3 protein. The sample shows 1.4 million or so distinct CDR3 sequences, around 40% of them seen only once. The specimen was blood. These receptors were collected from a woman aged 18-29 years in good health.

This clonotype turned up a few times. This chain connects TRBV28 to TRBJ2-5; TRBD1 might be the D (5 bases). The J call is in doubt because the DNA end fits TRBJ2-7 better. CDR1 and CDR2 from the germline V gene are MDHEN and SYDVKM. This CDR3 is built from 15 residues. CDR3 DNA sequence: TGTGCCAGCAGTTCCCCATCCACAGGAGCCTACGAGCAGTACTTC. This translates into CASSSPSTGAYEQYF.

This clonotype was seen once. This rearrangement joins TRBV14 to TRBJ1-2; D ambiguous. CDR1 and CDR2 (germline): SGHDN, FVKESK. The CDR3 covers 15 residues. V dropped 3 bases and J dropped 4 bases, with 15 bases sitting between them. The DNA for the CDR3 is TGTGCCAGCAGCCAGACCCGGGCGACTACCTATGGCTACACCTTC. Its protein product is CASSQTRATTYGYTF.

The V and J genes are TRBV5-1 and TRBJ2-1; no clear D gene. Germline V CDR1 and CDR2: SGHRS, YFSETQ. V lost 4 bases and J 5 bases, leaving 13 bases between the germline ends. The CDR3 is 14 residues long. The CDR3 nucleotides read TGCGCCAGCAGCCCTTTTGTTACCCACAATGAGCAGTTCTTC. It encodes CASSPFVTHNEQFF.

Notes on this clonotype: At one of its ends the junction is not consistent with the germline gene, which may arise from a read error. The rearrangement uses TRBV5-1 and TRBJ1-1; D uncertain. The CDR3 runs 12 residues. Per the germline V gene, CDR1 is SGHRS and CDR2 is YFSETQ. DNA of the CDR3: TGCGCCAGCGGCTTGATAAGGGCTGAAGCTTTCTTT. Its protein product is CASGLIRAEAFF.

The chain links TRBV7-2 to TRBJ1-2; tentative D call: TRBD1 (5 bases). This CDR3 is built from 15 residues. The V and J ends lost 6 bases and 0 bases respectively, with 14 bases between them. CDR1 and CDR2 (germline): SGHTA, FQGNSA. The CDR3: CASRVAGHPNYGYTF. The CDR3 nucleotides read TGTGCCAGCAGAGTGGCAGGGCATCCTAACTATGGCTACACCTTC. The full variable domain, completed using reference TRBV7-2 and TRBJ1-2, is GAGVSQSPSNKVTEKGKDVELRCDPISGHTALYWYRQSLGQGLEFLIYFQGNSAPDKSGLPSDRFSAERTGGSVSTLTIQRTQQEDSAVYLCASRVAGHPNYGYTFGSGTRLTVV.